This entry is about one TCR beta chain. Its specificity is not known. Stated time point: longitudinal time-point 3. The unsorted libraries were prepared from 2 million PBMCs (stored at -80 C). The entry originates in a study of neurological immune-mediated disorders. Study-level results: The study found the most TCR clonal expansion in HTLV-1-associated myelopathy and the least in multiple sclerosis, below healthy controls.

The cDNA came from 5'RACE, which used 10-nucleotide random UMIs. From 15-18 subjects, each sequencing run yielded over 190 million TCR-beta sequences. TCRdb used MiXCR to reprocess the 5' RACE reads, holding one entry per CDR3 protein. Here the sample spans around 100,000 distinct CDR3 sequences, 10% to 11% being singletons. This CDR3 has 13 residues. The ends were cut back, 4 bases at V and 2 bases at J, with 7 bases in the middle. CDR1 and CDR2 (germline): SNHLY, FYNNEI. The receptor was isolated from a female donor with HTLV-1-associated myelopathy (HAM/TSP). The V gene is TRBV2, the J gene TRBJ2-3; no clear D. Specimen: PBMCs. CDR3 protein: CASSALFTDTQYF. The CDR3 nucleotides read TGTGCCAGCAGTGCGTTGTTCACAGATACGCAGTATTTT.